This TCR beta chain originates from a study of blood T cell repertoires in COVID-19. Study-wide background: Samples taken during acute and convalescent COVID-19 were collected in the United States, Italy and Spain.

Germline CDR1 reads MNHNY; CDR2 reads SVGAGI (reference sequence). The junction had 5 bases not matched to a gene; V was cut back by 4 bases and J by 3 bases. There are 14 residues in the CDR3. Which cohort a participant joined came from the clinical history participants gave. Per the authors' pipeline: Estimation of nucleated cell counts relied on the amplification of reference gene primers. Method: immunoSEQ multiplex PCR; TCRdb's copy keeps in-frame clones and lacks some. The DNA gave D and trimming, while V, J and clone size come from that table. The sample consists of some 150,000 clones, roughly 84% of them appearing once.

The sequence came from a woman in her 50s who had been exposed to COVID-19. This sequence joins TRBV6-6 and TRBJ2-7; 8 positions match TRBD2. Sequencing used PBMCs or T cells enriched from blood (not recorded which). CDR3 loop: CASSLTSGGYEQYF. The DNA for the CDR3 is TGTGCCAGCAGTTTAACTAGCGGCGGCTACGAGCAGTACTTC.